The present entry profiles one T cell receptor (beta chain) with its context. Its antigen is not known. The sample comes from a study of cytomegalovirus exposure and HLA in healthy donors. Study-level information: Findings of an earlier analysis included about 120 million unique TCR beta sequences from 180 million or so T cells. HLA-typed donors were the source of roughly 80 million unique TCRs held in an early data release. General study results and limits: In a later analysis, CMV-associated beta chains were mostly HLA-associated, it appeared. A list of about 160 TCR beta chains associated with cytomegalovirus was given.

The PCR contained 60 Vbeta and 13 Jbeta primers. The repertoire was sequenced with immunoSEQ multiplex PCR; TCRdb's copy has only in-frame clones and lacks some. Among 150,000 to 200,000 clones listed, 80% to 85% were seen once. V was clipped by 8 bases and J by 7 bases, with 11 bases between them. CDR3 length: 11 residues. CDR1 is SGHVS and CDR2 is FQNEAQ in the germline V gene. The source is a woman younger than 35 in good health and CMV-seronegative. The chain joins TRBV7-8 to TRBJ2-5; no firm D call. Input material: PBMCs. The CDR3 is CASSISGTQYF. The CDR3 DNA reads TGTGCCAGCTCTATCTCAGGGACCCAGTACTTC.